The 25 T cell receptor beta chains given below trace back to one sample, sequenced in a study of CD8+ T cells in alopecia areata. Regarding treatment: oral pan-JAK inhibitor, 5-10 mg twice daily. In each case, RNA was isolated and then reverse transcribed into cDNA as the sequencing template. Assay used: immunoSEQ multiplex PCR; TCRdb lists only in-frame clones, some missing. Of fewer than 110,000 clones listed, just under 60% are singletons. The sample was CD8+ T cells sorted from blood, taken at roughly week 58, from a patient treated with tofacitinib. These receptors were collected from a human donor with alopecia areata.

This clone occurred a few times. The gene calls are TRBV4-2 and TRBJ2-1; 15 bases are a match to TRBD2. With 0 bases clipped from V and 6 bases from J, the junction kept 3 bases outside the gene matches. The germline gives CDR1 LGHNA, CDR2 YNFKEQ. The CDR3 is 17 amino acids. The CDR3 DNA follows: TGTGCCAGCAGCCAAGAAATGGGACTAGCGGGGGGCAATGAGCAGTTCTTC. Translated: CASSQEMGLAGGNEQFF.

The table lists this clone with a few counts. This CDR3 is CASSSRVQGASYEQYF. Written as DNA, the CDR3 is TGCGCCAGCAGCTCGAGGGTACAGGGGGCGAGCTACGAGCAGTACTTC. The chain employs TRBV5-1 and TRBJ2-7, with 9 bases identical to TRBD1. Germline CDR1 is SGHRS and CDR2 is YFSETQ. V was pared by 3 bases and J by 3 bases, with 10 bases of the junction left unmatched. This CDR3 region has 16 residues.

This sequence joins TRBV27 and TRBJ2-1; no clear D. CDR1 is MNHEY, CDR2 SMNVEV, per germline (reference sequence). V lost 6 bases to trimming and J lost 2 bases, with 11 bases between them. CDR3 size: 14 residues. The CDR3 DNA reads as TGTGCCAGCAGAAGAATCGACACCTACAATGAGCAGTTCTTC. Residues: CASRRIDTYNEQFF.

The rearrangement links TRBV6-6 to TRBJ2-1, with D maybe TRBD1 (6 bases). CDR1 and CDR2 from the germline V gene are MNHNY and SVGAGI (reference sequence). The CDR3 totals 12 residues. V was shortened by 6 bases and J by 7 bases, with 10 bases between the two germline ends. The CDR3, as DNA: TGTGCCAGCAGGGGGGCGCGGAATGAGCAGTTCTTC. It codes for CASRGARNEQFF.

This chain joins TRBV29-1 and TRBJ2-3; 11 bases are shared with TRBD2. Germline CDR1 reads SQVTM; CDR2 reads ANQGSEA. The CDR3 covers 17 residues. After removal of 4 bases from V and 5 bases from J, the junction contained 14 bases not matched to a gene. CDR3 in amino acids: CSVVLAGGRFERDTQYF. In DNA form, the CDR3 reads TGCAGCGTTGTTCTAGCGGGGGGCCGATTCGAACGAGATACGCAGTATTTT.

The CDR3 DNA is TGTGCCAGCAGCCGATCCGGGGACAGGGGGTCGAGACAAGAGACCCAGTACTTC. Encoded protein: CASSRSGDRGSRQETQYF. This chain joins TRBV7-9 and TRBJ2-5; 11 positions agree with TRBD1. CDR1 SEHNR and CDR2 FQNEAQ come from the germline V gene (reference sequence). V shed 5 bases, J shed 2 bases, and the junction held 13 bases outside the gene matches. The CDR3 loop spans 18 amino acids. The full variable domain, in which reference TRBV7-9 and TRBJ2-5 provide the parts outside the CDR3, is DTGVSQNPRHKITKRGQNVTFRCDPISEHNRLYWYRQTLGQGPEFLTYFQNEAQLEKSRLLSDRFSAERPKGSFSTLEIQRTEQGDSAMYLCASSRSGDRGSRQETQYFGPGTRLLVL.

This rearrangement joins TRBV6-5 to TRBJ1-1; D uncertain. Germline V gene data show CDR1 as MNHEY and CDR2 as SVGAGI. With 2 bases removed from V and 3 bases from J, the gap between germline ends came to 4 bases. This CDR3 has 12 residues. CDR3 residues: CASSYGDTEAFF. CDR3 sequence (DNA): TGTGCCAGCAGTTACGGAGACACTGAAGCTTTCTTT.

The CDR3 here is CSAPTGGAEAFF. DNA for the CDR3: TGCAGCGCCCCGACAGGGGGGGCTGAAGCTTTCTTT. The chain links TRBV29-1 to TRBJ1-1; TRBD1 matches at 9 bases. The V segment lost 7 bases and the J segment 6 bases; nucleotides outside the gene matches: 6. CDR1 is SQVTM and CDR2 is ANQGSEA in the germline V gene. The CDR3 covers 12 residues.

V usage is TRBV4-1 and J usage is TRBJ1-1; D is uncertain. The CDR3 has 14 amino acids. The germline V and J ends were trimmed by 1 base and 4 bases, with 10 bases remaining between them. The germline V gene encodes CDR1 MGHRA and CDR2 YSYEKL. The CDR3 region is CASSQVLGGTEAFF. The CDR3 DNA reads TGCGCCAGCAGCCAAGTGCTTGGAGGCACTGAAGCTTTCTTT.

This chain connects TRBV30 to TRBJ1-2, with D unresolved. V lost 1 base and J lost 1, with 7 bases in between. This CDR3 region has 13 residues. Germline assignment: CDR1 GTSNPN and CDR2 SVGIG (reference sequence). CDR3 in amino acids: CAWSGTFNYGYTF. For the CDR3, the DNA is TGTGCCTGGAGTGGTACATTTAACTATGGCTACACCTTC.

This clone has only a few counts. V is TRBV6-1 and J is TRBJ1-5, with unresolved D. CDR1 is MNHNS, CDR2 SASEGT, per germline. V lost 11 bases and J lost 7, with 6 bases in between. This CDR3 contains 9 residues. CDR3 in amino acids: CASGQPQHF. The CDR3 bases are TGTGCCTCCGGGCAGCCCCAGCATTTT.

The chain couples TRBV29-1 to TRBJ2-3; 10 nucleotides line up with TRBD2. Per the germline V gene, CDR1 is SQVTM and CDR2 is ANQGSEA. The CDR3 loop spans 16 amino acids. The V segment lost 0 bases and the J segment 1 base; nucleotides outside the gene matches: 4. CDR3 residues: CSVEDRLAGGTDTQYF. DNA of the CDR3: TGCAGCGTTGAAGATCGGCTAGCGGGGGGCACAGATACGCAGTATTTT.

The chain uses TRBV5-1 and TRBJ2-7; 8 nucleotides align to TRBD1. In germline, CDR1 is SGHRS, CDR2 YFSETQ. V shed 7 bases and J 3 bases; nucleotides not matched to a gene: 3. This CDR3 is 12 amino acids long. The CDR3 coding sequence is TGCGCCAGCGAGGGACAGGACTACGAGCAGTACTTC. This encodes CASEGQDYEQYF. The full variable domain, rest sourced from reference TRBV5-1 and TRBJ2-7, is KAGVTQTPRYLIKTRGQQVTLSCSPISGHRSVSWYQQTPGQGLQFLFEYFSETQRNKGNFPGRFSGRQFSNSRSEMNVSTLELGDSALYLCASEGQDYEQYFGPGTRLTVT.

The chain couples TRBV30 to TRBJ1-1, with unresolved D. V was trimmed by 2 bases and J by 6 bases, leaving 7 bases between them. The germline V gene has CDR1 GTSNPN and CDR2 SVGIG (reference sequence). The CDR3 runs to 11 residues. The DNA of the CDR3 is TGTGCCTGGAGTCGCGGTCCTGAAGCTTTCTTT. It encodes CAWSRGPEAFF.

The rearrangement uses TRBV2 and TRBJ2-7; possibly TRBD1 for D (6 bases). CDR3 length: 12 residues. Per germline, CDR1 SNHLY and CDR2 FYNNEI. V shed 7 bases and J shed 5 bases, with 12 bases lying between them. In DNA form, the CDR3 reads TGTGCCAGCAAAGACAGGTCCAACGAGCAGTACTTC. It yields the protein CASKDRSNEQYF.

The J gene is TRBJ1-4, the V gene TRBV7-9, with D perhaps TRBD1 (5 bases). Germline CDR1 reads SEHNR; CDR2 reads FQNEAQ (reference sequence). Trimming left V 5 bases short and J 0 bases short, with 10 bases between. The CDR3 runs 15 residues. The CDR3 DNA follows: TGTGCCAGCAGCCCCGGGACTGCAACTAATGAAAAACTGTTTTTT. Translated, it gives CASSPGTATNEKLFF.

V gene TRBV19 combines with J gene TRBJ2-7; 7 nucleotides agree with TRBD1. In germline, CDR1 is LNHDA, CDR2 SQIVND (reference sequence). There are 14 residues in the CDR3. Trimming cost V 3 bases and J 1 base; bases outside gene matches: 3. CDR3 sequence (DNA): TGTGCCAGTAGTATTGGGGACAGTTCCTACGAGCAGTACTTC. Encoded protein: CASSIGDSSYEQYF.

The chain links TRBV30 to TRBJ1-1; D is ambiguous. Trimming shortened V by 4 bases and J by 5 bases, and 11 bases separated the two germline ends. Germline V gene data show CDR1 as GTSNPN and CDR2 as SVGIG (reference sequence). The CDR3 has 12 amino acids. Here the CDR3 reads CAWTPVGTEAFF. In DNA form, the CDR3 reads TGTGCCTGGACTCCGGTGGGGACTGAAGCTTTCTTT.

This chain joins TRBV27 and TRBJ2-7, with TRBD2 matching over 8 bases. The trim removed 8 bases at V and 3 bases at J, leaving 12 bases unmatched. The CDR3 runs to 15 residues. Germline values: CDR1 MNHEY, CDR2 SMNVEV (reference sequence). The CDR3 is CASGGWTSRYYEQYF. The CDR3 bases are TGTGCCAGCGGAGGGTGGACTAGCAGGTACTACGAGCAGTACTTC.

The gene calls are TRBV12-5 and TRBJ2-1; D unclear. V was clipped by 4 bases and J by 0 bases, with 10 bases between them. Per germline, CDR1 LGHNT and CDR2 FRNRAP. The CDR3 length is 15 residues. The CDR3 spells CASGSDKSSYNEQFF. Written as DNA, the CDR3 is TGTGCTAGTGGTTCCGACAAGAGCTCCTACAATGAGCAGTTCTTC.

The genes are TRBV5-4 and TRBJ2-3, with 9 bases lining up with TRBD1. After removal of 4 bases from V and 4 bases from J, the junction contained 10 bases not matched to a gene. The CDR3 has 16 amino acids. Germline V gives CDR1 SGHNT, CDR2 YYREEE (reference sequence). Here the CDR3 DNA reads TGTGCCAGCAGCCCTGGACAGGGGAGTGGGTCAGATACGCAGTATTTT. It translates to CASSPGQGSGSDTQYF.

About this clone itself: Distinct nucleotide sequences in the sample also encode this CDR3. The chain employs TRBV27 and TRBJ2-7, with TRBD2 identical over 7 bases. The V gene's germline CDR1 is MNHEY and CDR2 SMNVEV (reference sequence). The J segment lost 2 bases and the V segment lost 3 bases, leaving 1 base of the junction unmatched. This CDR3 has 13 residues. The CDR3 region is CASSLGGTYEQYF. The CDR3 nucleotides are TGTGCCAGCAGTTTGGGAGGGACCTACGAGCAGTACTTC.

V gene TRBV7-2 combines with J gene TRBJ1-1; D ambiguous. Trimming shortened V by 5 bases and J by 6 bases, and 13 bases separated the two germline ends. Germline V gene data show CDR1 as SGHTA and CDR2 as FQGNSA. The CDR3 is 13 amino acids. CDR3 residues: CASSLLTGAEAFF. The CDR3 nucleotides are TGTGCCAGCAGCCTACTAACCGGCGCTGAAGCTTTCTTT.

The chain joins TRBV29-1 to TRBJ2-6, with 8 bases that match TRBD2. The germline V gene encodes CDR1 SQVTM and CDR2 ANQGSEA. The CDR3 is 19 amino acids. With 6 bases clipped from V and 0 bases from J, the junction kept 16 bases outside the gene matches. The CDR3 is CSVIGGGRGISSGANVLTF. Written as DNA, the CDR3 is TGCAGCGTGATCGGCGGGGGGCGCGGGATAAGCTCTGGGGCCAACGTCCTGACTTTC.

This clone was observed a handful of times. This chain joins TRBV29-1 and TRBJ2-7; D possibly corresponds to TRBD2 (6 bases). The CDR3 extends over 11 amino acids. V was clipped by 3 bases and J by 5 bases, with 8 bases between them. CDR1 and CDR2 (germline): SQVTM, ANQGSEA. The CDR3 DNA reads TGCAGCGTTGAGGCGGGGAACGAGCAGTACTTC. The encoded protein is CSVEAGNEQYF.